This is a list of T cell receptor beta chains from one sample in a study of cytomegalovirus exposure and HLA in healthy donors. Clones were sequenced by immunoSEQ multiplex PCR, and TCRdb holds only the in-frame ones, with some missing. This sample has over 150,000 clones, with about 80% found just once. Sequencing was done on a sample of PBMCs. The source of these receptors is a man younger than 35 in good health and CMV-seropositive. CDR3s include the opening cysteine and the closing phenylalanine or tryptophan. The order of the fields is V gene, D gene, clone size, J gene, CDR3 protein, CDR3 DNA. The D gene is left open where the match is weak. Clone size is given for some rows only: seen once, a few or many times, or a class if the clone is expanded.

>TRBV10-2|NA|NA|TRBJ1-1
CASSESSGLTEAFF
TGCGCCAGCAGTGAGTCTTCAGGGTTGACTGAAGCTTTCTTT
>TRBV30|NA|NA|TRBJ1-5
CAWQTANSNQPQHF
TGTGCCTGGCAGACAGCTAATAGCAATCAGCCCCAGCATTTT
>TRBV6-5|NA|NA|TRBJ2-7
CASSYTRTAASYEQYF
TGTGCCAGCAGTTACACCCGGACAGCCGCCTCCTACGAGCAGTACTTC
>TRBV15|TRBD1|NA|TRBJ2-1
CATSHLGRDRVNEQFF
TGTGCCACCAGCCATCTGGGCCGGGACAGGGTCAATGAGCAGTTCTTC
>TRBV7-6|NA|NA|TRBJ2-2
CASSLRDIGAGELFF
TGTGCCAGCAGCTTGAGGGACATCGGGGCCGGGGAGCTGTTTTTT
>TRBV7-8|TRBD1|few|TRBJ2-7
CASSQDRGSYEQYF
TGTGCCAGCAGCCAGGACAGGGGGAGCTACGAGCAGTACTTC
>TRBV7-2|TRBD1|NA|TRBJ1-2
CASSLASPGQGEGYTF
TGTGCCAGCAGCTTAGCGAGTCCGGGACAGGGGGAGGGCTACACCTTC
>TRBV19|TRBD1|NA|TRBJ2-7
CASSIGTGAYEQYF
TGTGCCAGTAGTATCGGGACAGGGGCCTACGAGCAGTACTTC
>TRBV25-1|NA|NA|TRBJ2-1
CASSDPGTVRHEQFF
TGTGCCAGCAGTGATCCCGGTACCGTCCGCCATGAGCAGTTCTTC
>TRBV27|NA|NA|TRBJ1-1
CASSPGQGGTEAFF
TGTGCCAGCAGTCCGGGGCAGGGAGGCACTGAAGCTTTCTTT
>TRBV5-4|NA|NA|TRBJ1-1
CASSLGAGVTEAFF
TGTGCCAGCAGCTTGGGGGCAGGGGTGACTGAAGCTTTCTTT
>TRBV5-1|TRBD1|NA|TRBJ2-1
CASSLGEDRVHNEQFF
TGCGCCAGCAGCTTAGGGGAAGACAGGGTCCACAATGAGCAGTTCTTC
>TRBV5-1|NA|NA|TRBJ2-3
CASSFEKTSTDTQYF
TGCGCCAGCAGCTTTGAGAAAACTAGCACAGATACGCAGTATTTT
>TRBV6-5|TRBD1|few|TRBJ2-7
CASSPPGQGIYEQYF
TGTGCCAGCAGTCCCCCTGGACAGGGGATCTACGAGCAGTACTTC
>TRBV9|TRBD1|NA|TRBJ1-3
CASSVTGTVSGNTIYF
TGTGCCAGCAGCGTCACCGGGACAGTCTCTGGAAACACCATATATTTT
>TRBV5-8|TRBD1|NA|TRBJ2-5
CASSPGGSVQETQYF
TGTGCCAGCAGCCCAGGGGGTAGTGTCCAAGAGACCCAGTACTTC
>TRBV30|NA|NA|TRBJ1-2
CAFTTGLYGYTF
TGTGCCTTTACAACAGGGCTCTATGGCTACACCTTC
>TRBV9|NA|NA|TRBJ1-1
CASSVGGSNTEAFF
TGTGCCAGCAGCGTCGGGGGAAGTAACACTGAAGCTTTCTTT
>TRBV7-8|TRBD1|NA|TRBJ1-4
CASSHRGQGPEKLFF
TGTGCCAGCAGCCACAGAGGACAGGGTCCCGAAAAACTGTTTTTT
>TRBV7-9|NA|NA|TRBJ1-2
CASSLAGGIDGYTF
TGTGCCAGCAGCTTAGCGGGAGGTATTGATGGCTACACCTTC
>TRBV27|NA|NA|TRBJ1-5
CASQPGTPNQPQHF
TGTGCCAGTCAGCCGGGGACACCAAATCAGCCCCAGCATTTT
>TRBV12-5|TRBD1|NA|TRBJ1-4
CASGLAGGPNEKLFF
TGTGCTAGTGGTTTGGCAGGGGGACCTAATGAAAAACTGTTTTTT
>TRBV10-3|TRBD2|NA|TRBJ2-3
CAISEIFGSGRAGDTQYF
TGTGCCATCAGCGAAATCTTCGGGAGCGGGAGGGCCGGAGATACGCAGTATTTT
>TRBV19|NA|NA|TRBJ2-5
CASSPKGLFETQYF
TGTGCCAGTAGTCCGAAAGGACTCTTCGAGACCCAGTACTTC
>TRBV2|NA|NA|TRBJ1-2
CASSTTGPYGYTF
TGTGCCAGCAGTACGACAGGCCCCTATGGCTACACCTTC
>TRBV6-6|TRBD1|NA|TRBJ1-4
CASTKTGVDEKLFF
TGTGCCAGCACCAAGACAGGGGTTGATGAAAAACTGTTTTTT
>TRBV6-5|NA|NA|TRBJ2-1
CASSYNLGQYNEQFF
TGTGCCAGCAGTTATAATTTAGGACAATACAATGAGCAGTTCTTC
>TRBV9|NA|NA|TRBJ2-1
CASSARPGGISHEQFF
TGTGCCAGCAGCGCGAGGCCAGGGGGGATCAGCCATGAGCAGTTCTTC
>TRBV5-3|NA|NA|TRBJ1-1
CARSLGNRELWWKNTEAFF
TGTGCCAGAAGCTTGGGGAACAGGGAACTGTGGTGGAAGAACACTGAAGCTTTCTTT
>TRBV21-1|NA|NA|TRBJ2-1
CASSKEAQREGLKNNEQFF
TGTGCCAGCAGCAAAGAGGCCCAGCGGGAGGGCCTAAAGAACAATGAGCAGTTCTTC
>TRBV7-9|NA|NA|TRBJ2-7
CASSGDAGLTYEQYF
TGTGCCAGCAGCGGAGACGCAGGGTTGACCTACGAGCAGTACTTC
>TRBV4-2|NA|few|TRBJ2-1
CASSQDGGSYNEQFF
TGTGCCAGCAGCCAAGACGGGGGCTCCTACAATGAGCAGTTCTTC
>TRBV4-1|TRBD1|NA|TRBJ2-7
CASSHVTGTGGYEQYF
TGCGCCAGCAGCCATGTTACCGGGACAGGAGGCTACGAGCAGTACTTC
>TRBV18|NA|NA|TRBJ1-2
CASSPPVRWGLGNGGYTF
TGTGCCAGCTCACCACCGGTGAGGTGGGGCCTCGGCAACGGAGGCTACACCTTC
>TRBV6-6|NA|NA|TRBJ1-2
CASSYVTENYGYTF
TGTGCCAGCAGTTACGTGACAGAAAACTATGGCTACACCTTC
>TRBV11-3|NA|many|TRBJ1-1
CASSFAGTEAFF
TGTGCCAGCAGCTTCGCAGGGACTGAAGCTTTCTTT
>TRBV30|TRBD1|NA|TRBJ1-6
CSWSNQGAFNSPLHF
TGTTCCTGGAGTAACCAGGGGGCTTTTAATTCACCCCTCCACTTT
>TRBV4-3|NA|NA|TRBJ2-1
CASSQERRPGEQFF
TGCGCCAGCAGCCAAGAAAGGAGACCTGGTGAGCAGTTCTTC
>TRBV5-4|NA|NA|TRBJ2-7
CASSPALGSVHEQYF
TGTGCCAGCAGTCCCGCATTGGGGAGTGTCCACGAGCAGTACTTC
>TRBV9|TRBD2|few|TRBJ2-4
CASSVGNSGVADIQYF
TGTGCCAGCAGCGTAGGAAATAGCGGGGTGGCCGACATTCAGTACTTC